The rows below give T cell receptor beta chains drawn from one sample of a study of T cells after yellow fever vaccination. TCRdb analysed the 5' RACE reads with MiXCR anew, one entry per CDR3 protein. The top ten clones hold 2.9% of a sample with about 180,000 distinct CDR3 sequences, approximately 6.2% of them seen once. The starting material was CD4+ T cells sorted from PBMCs, obtained on the day of the first yellow fever vaccination. The receptors were sampled from a man younger than 35 who received the YFV17D yellow fever vaccine. Each CDR3 is given with its conserved first and last residue. A D gene is named only where the DNA matches it firmly. Clone size is stated in some rows and not others, as once, few, many or a class when expanded.

clone_size j_call v_call d_call cdr3_nt cdr3_aa
NA TRBJ2-3 TRBV5-4 TRBD2 TGTGCCAGCAGCTTGAAGACTAGCGGGGGTGATACGCAGTATTTT CASSLKTSGGDTQYF
many TRBJ2-1 TRBV18 TRBD2 TGTGCCAGCTCACCACCGCTAGCGGGGGACCTCGGCGAGCAGTTCTTC CASSPPLAGDLGEQFF
few TRBJ1-5 TRBV9 TRBD1 TGTGCCAGCAGCGCTACAGGGGGCAATCAGCCCCAGCATTTT CASSATGGNQPQHF
NA TRBJ1-2 TRBV7-2 NA TGTGCCAGCAGCTTATTAGTCAGGAACTATGGCTACACCTTC CASSLLVRNYGYTF
many TRBJ2-5 TRBV4-3 TRBD1 TGCGCCAGCAGCCAAGCCGGGACAGGGCCCGAGACCCAGTACTTC CASSQAGTGPETQYF
many TRBJ2-1 TRBV5-4 TRBD1 TGTGCCAGTCAAACAGGGGGGTCGGTCAATGAGCAGTTCTTC CASQTGGSVNEQFF
many TRBJ2-2 TRBV5-1 NA TGCGCCAGCAGCTGGGGACCAGACGCCGGGGAGCTGTTTTTT CASSWGPDAGELFF
many TRBJ2-4 TRBV12-3/TRBV12-4 NA TGTGCCAGCAGCCCCGGACTAACCAAAAACATTCAGTACTTC CASSPGLTKNIQYF
many TRBJ2-5 TRBV7-2 NA TGTGCCAGCAGCTTTATGGGGGAGACCCAGTACTTC CASSFMGETQYF
few TRBJ2-1 TRBV7-7 TRBD2 TGTGCCAGCAGCTCCATAGCGGGGGGGATCGCGAATGAGCAGTTCTTC CASSSIAGGIANEQFF
NA TRBJ2-3 TRBV6-5 NA TGTGCCAGCAGTTACTCTTCTAGCTCCGATACGCAGTATTTT CASSYSSSSDTQYF
few TRBJ1-1 TRBV3-1 NA TGTGCCAGCAGCCAGGCGGGGACCTCTGAAGCTTTCTTT CASSQAGTSEAFF
many TRBJ2-2 TRBV5-1 TRBD1 TGCGCCAGCAGCTTAGGACAGGAGCGAAGCAAGCTGTTTTTT CASSLGQERSKLFF
few TRBJ1-5 TRBV3-1 NA TGTGCCAGCAGCCAAGATTCAGGGTACCCTCAGCCCCAGCATTTT CASSQDSGYPQPQHF
many TRBJ2-1 TRBV2 NA TGTGCCAGCGTGACCGGGACCTCCAATGAGCAGTTCTTC CASVTGTSNEQFF